One and the same sample provided the 8 T cell receptor beta chains below, sequenced in a study of response to subunit inactivated influenza vaccine. From the RT-PCR reads, TCRdb called clonotypes with MiXCR, one entry per CDR3 protein. The sample yields roughly 630,000 distinct CDR3 sequences, less than 15% seen once. The sample in question was PBMCs from blood, obtained around 14 days before vaccination. The receptors here all came from a man aged 45-60 years who received an inactivated influenza vaccine.

The chain employs TRBV6-1 and TRBJ1-2; 10 nucleotides agree with TRBD1. This CDR3 region has 14 residues. The germline V gene encodes CDR1 MNHNS and CDR2 SASEGT. J gave up 5 bases and V 6 bases, and 6 bases lay outside the gene matches. The CDR3 sequence: CASRRQGAEYGYTF. The CDR3 region has the DNA TGTGCCAGCAGAAGACAGGGGGCAGAATATGGCTACACCTTC.

This clonotype was seen at least ten times. The V gene is TRBV24-1, the J gene TRBJ2-2, with 12 bases aligning to TRBD1. Germline CDR1 KGHDR, CDR2 SFDVKD. The CDR3 runs 16 residues. The trim removed 4 bases at V and 6 bases at J, leaving 5 bases unmatched. CDR3 DNA: TGTGCCACCAGTGACCTGGGACAGGGGGCGGCCGGGGAGCTGTTTTTT. This codes for CATSDLGQGAAGELFF.

This clonotype occurred a few times. V is TRBV4-3 and J is TRBJ2-1, with D perhaps matching TRBD1 (5 bases). The V end was cut by 1 base, the J end by 15 bases, with 19 bases between. Germline V gene lookup returns CDR1 LGHNA and CDR2 YSLEER. The CDR3 covers 14 residues. The DNA of the CDR3 is TGCGCCAGCAGCCAAGGTGACGTCCAGACAGCCGTGTTCTTC. It is translated as CASSQGDVQTAVFF.

This chain uses TRBV6-5 with TRBJ2-7, with 10 bases lining up with TRBD1. Germline V gene data show CDR1 as MNHEY and CDR2 as SVGAGI. The J segment lost 2 bases and the V segment lost 5 bases, leaving 6 bases of the junction unmatched. The CDR3 length is 15 residues. The CDR3: CASSTDRGLPYEQYF. CDR3 in DNA: TGTGCCAGCAGTACCGACAGGGGGCTCCCCTACGAGCAGTACTTC.

The chain is built from TRBV18 and TRBJ2-1; D is unclear. In germline, CDR1 is KGHSH, CDR2 LQKENI. This CDR3 is built from 16 residues. Trimming took 0 bases from V and 5 from J, leaving 14 bases between them. CDR3 amino acids: CASSPPRRMRNNEQFF. In DNA form, the CDR3 reads TGTGCCAGCTCACCACCCCGGCGGATGAGAAACAATGAGCAGTTCTTC. Filled out from reference TRBV18 and TRBJ2-1, the complete variable domain reads NAGVMQNPRHLVRRRGQEARLRCSPMKGHSHVYWYRQLPEEGLKFMVYLQKENIIDESGMPKERFSAEFPKEGPSILRIQQVVRGDSAAYFCASSPPRRMRNNEQFFGPGTRLTVL.

This clonotype was recorded a few times. V usage is TRBV24-1 and J usage is TRBJ1-3; D unresolved. Trimming pared 3 bases from V and 4 bases from J, leaving 6 bases between. The germline V gene has CDR1 KGHDR and CDR2 SFDVKD. This CDR3 has 13 residues. CDR3 coding DNA: TGTGCCACCAGTGATACACAGGGAAACACCATATATTTT. It translates to CATSDTQGNTIYF.

In this sample, this clonotype turned up once. The chain recombines TRBV7-2 with TRBJ2-3; no clear D gene. V shed 6 bases and J shed 6 bases, with 13 bases lying between them. Germline loops: CDR1 SGHTA, CDR2 FQGNSA. The CDR3 covers 13 residues. As DNA, the CDR3 is TGTGCCAGCAGGAACCATATGAGGGATACGCAGTATTTT. Translated, it gives CASRNHMRDTQYF.

This clonotype was counted ten times or more. This chain connects TRBV5-5 to TRBJ2-5; D is possibly TRBD1 or TRBD2 (6 bases each). From germline, CDR1 is SGHKS and CDR2 YYEKEE (reference sequence). Trimming left V 0 bases short and J 2 bases short, with 11 bases between. This CDR3 is built from 15 residues. CDR3 nucleotides: TGTGCCAGCAGCTTGGACTCGGGGGCTCAAGAGACCCAGTACTTC. Its translation is CASSLDSGAQETQYF.